This TCR beta chain stems from a study of CD8 T cells in Susac syndrome. In germline, CDR1 is SGDLS, CDR2 YYNGEE. This CDR3 comprises 14 residues. V lost 3 bases and J 0 bases, leaving 9 bases between the germline ends. With random hexamers, reverse transcription was performed on 0.5 to 1 ug of RNA. TCRdb reprocessed the immunoSEQ multiplex PCR reads via MiXCR and lists one record per CDR3 protein. This table holds about 400,000 distinct CDR3 sequences, more than 80% found once. Material: CD8+ T cells from PBMCs. The gene calls are TRBV9 and TRBJ1-1; D call uncertain. This receptor was taken from a human donor with multiple sclerosis. The CDR3 region is CASSGAPVNTEAFF. The CDR3 DNA is TGTGCCAGCAGCGGGGCCCCAGTGAACACTGAAGCTTTCTTT.